These 30 T cell receptor beta chains originate from one sample sequenced in a study of T cells in Graves' hyperthyroidism and ophthalmopathy. Authors of the study amplified TCR beta CDR3 regions from RNA transcripts. TCR CDR3 underwent first-round RT-PCR with the HTBI primer set. TCRdb processed the multiplex PCR reads anew with MiXCR; each CDR3 protein has one entry. The sample lists roughly 580,000 distinct CDR3 sequences, about 15% occurring once. The material sequenced was blood. The receptors stem from a woman aged 25 to 39 with Graves' hyperthyroidism that later progressed to Graves' ophthalmopathy.

As to this clonotype: This could be a read error, since a much larger clone is one nucleotide away. The chain is built from TRBV5-4 and TRBJ2-5, with D possibly matching TRBD2 (6 bases). V lost 4 bases, J lost 5 bases, and 18 bases lay in between. The CDR3 totals 15 residues. Germline V lookup: CDR1 SGHNT, CDR2 YYREEE (reference sequence). The CDR3 here is CASSSFWGESETQYF. CDR3 bases: TGTGCCAGCAGCAGCTTTTGGGGGGAAAGTGAGACCCAGTACTTC.

This clonotype appeared many times. This chain joins TRBV6-1 and TRBJ1-5; D is unclear. CDR3 length equals 12 residues. Germline CDR1 MNHNS, CDR2 SASEGT. Between the trimmed V and J ends, which lost 4 bases and 6 bases, there was a span of 7 bases. The CDR3 is CASSGWGQPQHF. The CDR3 DNA reads TGTGCCAGCAGTGGCTGGGGTCAGCCCCAGCATTTT.

Many counts were recorded for this clonotype. The chain carries TRBV5-1 and TRBJ2-2; D ambiguous. This CDR3 has 14 residues. V was clipped by 4 bases and J by 3 bases, with 10 bases between them. Germline assignment: CDR1 SGHRS and CDR2 YFSETQ. CDR3 in amino acids: CASSARADTGELFF. Written as DNA, the CDR3 is TGCGCCAGCAGCGCCCGGGCCGACACCGGGGAGCTGTTTTTT.

Comments on this clonotype: A junction end diverges from the germline sequence, so it may reflect a read error. For the CDR3, the DNA is TGTGCCAGCAGTTTCACGACTTTGGGGAATGAAGAACTGTTTTTT. It codes for CASSFTTLGNEELFF. The V call is TRBV28, the J call TRBJ1-4, with no clear D. The CDR3 totals 15 residues. Germline loops: CDR1 MDHEN, CDR2 SYDVKM.

This clonotype was detected many times. This chain links TRBV20-1 with TRBJ1-2, with D unresolved. Germline V gene data show CDR1 as DFQATT and CDR2 as SNEGSKA (reference sequence). The CDR3 has 13 amino acids. Trimming pared 3 bases from V and 1 base from J, leaving 9 bases between. The DNA of the CDR3 is TGCAGTGCTAGTGGGTCTTTTAACTATGGCTACACCTTC. It codes for CSASGSFNYGYTF.

The chain has TRBV7-3 and TRBJ2-7; 12 positions agree with TRBD2. Germline assignment: CDR1 SGHTA and CDR2 FQGTGA. Unmatched junction bases numbered 9, after V lost 3 bases and J lost 0 bases. The CDR3 is 18 residues long. Written as DNA, the CDR3 is TGTGCCAGCAGCTTGGGGCTAGCGGGAGGGCCACGCTCCTACGAGCAGTACTTC. It translates to CASSLGLAGGPRSYEQYF.

This CDR3 reads CSVGALSGSYEQYF. CDR3 nucleotide sequence: TGCAGCGTTGGAGCGCTATCCGGGTCCTACGAGCAGTACTTC. The chain combines TRBV29-1 with TRBJ2-7; D is unclear. This CDR3 region has 14 residues. Germline values: CDR1 SQVTM, CDR2 ANQGSEA. The germline V and J ends were trimmed by 4 bases and 1 base, with 14 bases remaining between them.

The table lists this clonotype with many counts. The chain employs TRBV12-3 or TRBV12-4 and TRBJ1-3; D is possibly TRBD1 (6 bases). With 6 bases removed from V and 0 bases from J, the gap between germline ends came to 12 bases. The CDR3 is made up of 15 amino acids. The CDR3 region is CASRGQGSSGNTIYF. In DNA form, the CDR3 reads TGTGCCAGCAGGGGCCAGGGGAGCTCTGGAAACACCATATATTTT.

Ten or more counts support this clonotype. This sequence joins TRBV11-3 and TRBJ1-1; D gene uncertain. The CDR3 has 19 amino acids. Per germline, CDR1 SGHNT and CDR2 YENEEA. Trimming took off 1 base at V and 3 bases at J, with 24 bases between the two ends. The DNA for the CDR3 is TGTGCCAGCAGCTTAGCCTACCGATTTGAGTCCAATGAGGACACTGAAGCTTTCTTT. It yields the protein CASSLAYRFESNEDTEAFF. Together with reference TRBV11-3 and TRBJ1-1, the CDR3 gives the full variable domain: EAGVVQSPRYKIIEKKQPVAFWCNPISGHNTLYWYLQNLGQGPELLIRYENEEAVDDSQLPKDRFSAERLKGVDSTLKIQPAELGDSAVYLCASSLAYRFESNEDTEAFFGQGTRLTVV.

In this sample, this clonotype turned up many times. V is TRBV30 and J is TRBJ1-1, with a weak D call TRBD1 (5 bases). V lost 4 bases to trimming and J lost 0 bases, with 9 bases between them. The CDR3 sequence is 13 residues long. CDR1 is GTSNPN, CDR2 SVGIG, per germline (reference sequence). The CDR3 sequence is CAWTRGVNTEAFF. CDR3 nucleotides: TGTGCCTGGACCAGAGGGGTGAACACTGAAGCTTTCTTT.

This clonotype was seen at least ten times. The J gene is TRBJ2-1, the V gene TRBV7-3; D perhaps matches TRBD2 (6 bases). The length of the CDR3 is 16 residues. Trimming shortened V by 10 bases and J by 5 bases, and 24 bases separated the two germline ends. Germline V lookup: CDR1 SGHTA, CDR2 FQGTGA. The CDR3 is CATRHSGETPDNEQFF. CDR3 bases: TGTGCCACTCGCCACTCGGGGGAGACCCCAGACAATGAGCAGTTCTTC.

This clonotype has at least ten counts. The J gene is TRBJ2-2, the V gene TRBV7-3; D may be TRBD1 (5 bases). Germline V gives CDR1 SGHTA, CDR2 FQGTGA. V was cut by 5 bases and J by 8 bases, with 9 bases left in between. The CDR3 is 12 amino acids. For the CDR3, the DNA is TGTGCCAGCAGCCCAAGACAGGGGGAGCTGTTTTTT. Protein product: CASSPRQGELFF.

The chain links TRBV20-1 to TRBJ2-7; D is tentatively TRBD1 or TRBD2 (5 bases each). Trimming took 3 bases from V and 3 from J, leaving 15 bases between them. Looked up from germline, CDR1 is DFQATT and CDR2 is SNEGSKA (reference sequence). The CDR3 covers 14 residues. CDR3 sequence (DNA): TGCAGTGCTAGCGTCTCAGGGACCTTCTACGAGCAGTACTTC. Protein sequence: CSASVSGTFYEQYF.

This clonotype has more than one count but fewer than ten. The V and J genes are TRBV4-1 and TRBJ1-5; 7 positions match TRBD1. CDR1 is MGHRA and CDR2 is YSYEKL in the germline V gene. This CDR3 region has 18 residues. V dropped 1 base and J dropped 7; count of bases not matched to a gene: 16. The DNA of the CDR3 is TGCGCCAGCAGCCAAGGAATGTTAACAGGGGCTAGCTGGCAGCCCCAGCATTTT. Residues: CASSQGMLTGASWQPQHF.

This clonotype has a count of ten or more. The rearrangement joins TRBV9 to TRBJ1-1; D may be TRBD1 (6 bases). CDR3 length: 16 amino acids. Germline assignment: CDR1 SGDLS and CDR2 YYNGEE. Trimming took off 4 bases at V and 0 bases at J, with 16 bases between the two ends. This chain's CDR3 is CASSPRGDRMNTEAFF. DNA for the CDR3: TGTGCCAGCAGCCCACGAGGTGACAGGATGAACACTGAAGCTTTCTTT.

This clonotype turned up a few times. In DNA, the CDR3 is TGTGCCAGCAGCTTATTCAATCAGCCCCAGCATTTT. Amino acids: CASSLFNQPQHF. V gene TRBV5-6 combines with J gene TRBJ1-5, with D unclear. Germline V gives CDR1 SGHDT, CDR2 YYEEEE. V was cut by 2 bases and J by 3 bases, with 3 bases left in between. The CDR3 is 12 residues long.

The table lists this clonotype with a few counts. The chain has TRBV28 and TRBJ2-2; 8 nucleotides align to TRBD1. Germline V lookup: CDR1 MDHEN, CDR2 SYDVKM. The length of the CDR3 is 13 residues. The V segment lost 6 bases and the J segment 5 bases; nucleotides outside the gene matches: 2. CDR3 amino acids: CASRGQATGELFF. CDR3 in DNA: TGTGCCAGCAGGGGACAGGCAACCGGGGAGCTGTTTTTT.

This clonotype appeared a few times. The chain joins TRBV6-1 to TRBJ1-4; the D is unclear. Trimming cost V 6 bases and J 0 bases, with 2 bases left between them. CDR3 size: 12 residues. Germline V CDR1 and CDR2: MNHNS, SASEGT. This chain's CDR3 is CASRATNEKLFF. In DNA, the CDR3 is TGTGCCAGCAGGGCAACTAATGAAAAACTGTTTTTT.

This rearrangement joins TRBV28 to TRBJ2-3; no firm D call. Trimming took off 4 bases at V and 2 bases at J, with 7 bases between the two ends. This CDR3 has 13 residues. Germline V gives CDR1 MDHEN, CDR2 SYDVKM. The CDR3 sequence: CASSWDLTDTQYF. Written as DNA, the CDR3 is TGTGCCAGCAGTTGGGATCTCACAGATACGCAGTATTTT.

This clonotype was recorded at least ten times. This chain links TRBV28 with TRBJ1-5; D is possibly TRBD1 (5 bases). The V end lost 3 bases, the J end lost 5 bases, and 11 bases lay between the germline ends. CDR1 and CDR2 (germline): MDHEN, SYDVKM. This CDR3 spans 14 amino acids. The CDR3 DNA reads TGTGCCAGCAGTTTGGGCGGGGCTTATCAGCCCCAGCATTTT. It is translated as CASSLGGAYQPQHF.

This clonotype has ten or more counts. The chain is built from TRBV6-2 or TRBV6-3 and TRBJ2-7; D possibly corresponds to TRBD1 (5 bases). With 4 bases removed from V and 3 bases from J, the gap between germline ends came to 16 bases. The germline V gene encodes CDR1 MNHEY and CDR2 SVGEGT. CDR3 size: 15 residues. CDR3 sequence (DNA): TGTGCCAGCAGTTTTGAGACCCTGACAGACTACGAGCAGTACTTC. Amino acid sequence: CASSFETLTDYEQYF.

This chain uses TRBV11-3 with TRBJ2-1; 8 bases are a match to TRBD2. Germline CDR1 is SGHNT and CDR2 is YENEEA. The CDR3 consists of 15 residues. V shed 4 bases and J 8 bases; nucleotides not matched to a gene: 10. The CDR3 region has the DNA TGTGCCAGCAGCTATAGGGGACTAGTAATCCATGAGCAGTTCTTC. As protein: CASSYRGLVIHEQFF.

This chain links TRBV2 with TRBJ2-1, with 7 bases aligning to TRBD1. J gave up 4 bases and V 3 bases, and 6 bases lay outside the gene matches. Germline lookup yields CDR1 SNHLY and CDR2 FYNNEI. This CDR3 comprises 15 residues. The CDR3 DNA reads as TGTGCCAGCAGTGAGTTCCGGGACAGTTACAATGAGCAGTTCTTC. This sequence encodes CASSEFRDSYNEQFF.

In its sample, this clonotype was seen many times. The chain joins TRBV28 to TRBJ2-7; D call uncertain. Germline CDR1 is MDHEN and CDR2 is SYDVKM. The CDR3 is 13 residues long. The V end was cut by 2 bases, the J end by 1 base, with 6 bases between. The CDR3 protein is CASSLARSYEQYF. CDR3 sequence (DNA): TGTGCCAGCAGTTTAGCCCGGTCCTACGAGCAGTACTTC.

This clonotype has at least ten counts. It may be a read error: a sequence one base away is much more abundant. V is TRBV27 and J is TRBJ2-1; 13 bases agree with TRBD2. CDR3 length: 15 amino acids. Germline CDR1 reads MNHEY; CDR2 reads SMNVEV (reference sequence). After removal of 5 bases from V and 3 bases from J, the junction contained 1 base not matched to a gene. The CDR3: CASSGLAGVYNEQFF. In DNA form, the CDR3 reads TGTGCCAGCAGTGGACTAGCGGGAGTCTACAATGAGCAGTTCTTC.

The chain joins TRBV6-1 to TRBJ2-1, with a tentative D call TRBD1 (6 bases). Trimming cost V 10 bases and J 8 bases, with 24 bases left between them. The CDR3 loop spans 15 amino acids. Germline loops: CDR1 MNHNS, CDR2 SASEGT. The DNA of the CDR3 is TGTGCCACAGAGATGGTGTCAGGGGTGTTTTATGAGCAGTTCTTC. This sequence encodes CATEMVSGVFYEQFF.

This clonotype was seen repeatedly, ten times or more. The chain uses TRBV6-1 and TRBJ2-3; a weak D match, TRBD1 (6 bases). V gave up 7 bases and J gave up 7 bases, with 15 bases separating them. Germline V lookup: CDR1 MNHNS, CDR2 SASEGT. This CDR3 spans 13 amino acids. CDR3 nucleotides: TGTGCCAGCACCCAAGGGACATCAAATACGCAGTATTTT. This sequence encodes CASTQGTSNTQYF.

V gene TRBV6-2 or TRBV6-3 combines with J gene TRBJ2-1; TRBD1 might be the D (5 bases). The CDR3 sequence is 14 residues long. From germline, CDR1 is MNHEY and CDR2 SVGEGT. The germline V and J ends were trimmed by 5 bases and 9 bases, with 17 bases remaining between them. This CDR3 is CASSLGPRYSEQFF. The CDR3 DNA sequence: TGTGCCAGCAGTCTGGGGCCGCGTTACTCTGAGCAGTTCTTC.

A single count supports this clonotype. The chain recombines TRBV4-3 with TRBJ1-2, with a tentative D call TRBD1 (6 bases). This CDR3 comprises 15 residues. V lost 0 bases and J lost 5, with 13 bases in between. The germline V gene encodes CDR1 LGHNA and CDR2 YSLEER. The CDR3 region is CASSQDRGASYGYTF. CDR3 sequence (DNA): TGCGCCAGCAGCCAAGACCGGGGGGCGAGTTATGGCTACACCTTC.

This clonotype was recorded many times. V and J are TRBV12-3 or TRBV12-4 and TRBJ1-6; 9 nucleotides line up with TRBD1. The V gene end was trimmed by 6 bases and the J gene end by 9 bases; junction bases not matched to a gene: 6. The CDR3 length is 14 residues. In DNA, the CDR3 is TGTGCCAGCAGACCTACAGGGGGCAGTTCACCCCTCCACTTT. It is translated as CASRPTGGSSPLHF.